This T cell receptor beta chain was obtained from a study of early T cells in non-severe SARS-CoV-2 infection. V was cut by 5 bases and J by 1 base, with 10 bases left in between. This CDR3 is built from 14 residues. The germline V gene encodes CDR1 SGHVS and CDR2 FQNEAQ. One entry per CDR3 protein, called by TCRdb with MiXCR from the 5' RACE reads. The top ten hold 4.4% of the sample, which has around 83,000 distinct CDR3 sequences, about 12% seen once. The specimen was whole blood, collected at baseline. This clonotype was obtained from an adult who was a healthcare worker with PCR-confirmed SARS-CoV-2 infection or an uninfected control (not recorded which). The V gene is TRBV7-8, the J gene TRBJ2-3; D possibly uses TRBD1 or TRBD2 (5 bases each). CDR3 sequence: CASSPRGRTDTQYF. The CDR3 DNA sequence: TGTGCCAGCAGCCCCCGGGGCCGCACAGATACGCAGTATTTT.